The next 7 T cell receptor beta chains were all read from a single sample in a study of graft-versus-host responses after intestinal transplantation. Profiled with immunoSEQ multiplex PCR; TCRdb holds only in-frame clones, not every one. The sample gives tens of thousands of clones, around nine tenths of which show up once; around 6.7% is in the top ten. Specimen: bone marrow, collected nearly 750 days after intestinal transplantation. All receptors come from a human patient who received an intestinal transplant, so some T cells may come from the graft donor.

Sample share makes this clone medium-sized (0.01 to 0.1%). The genes are TRBV6-6 and TRBJ1-3; D might be TRBD1 (6 bases). CDR3 size: 14 residues. V was trimmed by 0 bases and J by 8 bases, leaving 11 bases between them. The germline gives CDR1 MNHNY, CDR2 SVGAGI (reference sequence). The CDR3 nucleotides are TGTGCCAGCAGTTACTCGACGGAGGGGGACACCATATATTTT. Amino acids: CASSYSTEGDTIYF.

The CDR3 DNA follows: TGTGCCAGCAGCTTGGTCGGACTAGGGAACACCGGGGAGCTGTTTTTT. Its protein is CASSLVGLGNTGELFF. J is TRBJ2-2 and V is TRBV5-4, with 7 positions matching TRBD2. The CDR3 is 16 residues long. Trimming cost V 0 bases and J 1 base; bases outside gene matches: 3. Germline CDR1 reads SGHNT; CDR2 reads YYREEE (reference sequence).

V and J are TRBV4-1 and TRBJ2-7, with 8 bases lining up with TRBD2. V dropped 3 bases and J dropped 3; count of bases not matched to a gene: 16. The CDR3 sequence is 18 residues long. CDR1 and CDR2 from the germline V gene are MGHRA and YSYEKL. The CDR3 DNA follows: TGCGCCAGCAGCCACGGTGAGAAGCGGGGGTGGGATCACTACGAGCAGTACTTC. Translating it yields CASSHGEKRGWDHYEQYF.

This chain joins TRBV6-5 and TRBJ1-2; 12 bases map to TRBD1. With V trimmed by 6 bases and J by 6 bases, 8 bases remained unmatched. Per the germline V gene, CDR1 is MNHEY and CDR2 is SVGAGI. The CDR3 contains 15 residues. The CDR3 DNA sequence: TGTGCCAGCAGGGAACCGGGACAGGGGGCGCATGGCTACACCTTC. This codes for CASREPGQGAHGYTF.

The V call is TRBV7-2, the J call TRBJ2-4; a weak D match, TRBD1 (5 bases). The CDR3 consists of 16 residues. Trimming removed 5 bases at V and 1 base at J, with 15 bases between. Germline V gene sequence: CDR1 SGHTA, CDR2 FQGNSA. The DNA for the CDR3 is TGTGCCAGCAGCGAAGACAGATTTGGGGCCAAAAACATTCAGTACTTC. It is translated as CASSEDRFGAKNIQYF.

The genes are TRBV10-1 and TRBJ1-2; D not resolved. The V end lost 4 bases, the J end lost 4 bases, and 7 bases lay between the germline ends. The CDR3 runs to 12 residues. Germline V lookup: CDR1 WNHNN, CDR2 SYGVQD (reference sequence). The CDR3 reads CASSVKGYGYTF. CDR3 sequence (DNA): TGCGCCAGCAGTGTTAAAGGCTATGGCTACACCTTC.

J is TRBJ2-5 and V is TRBV27; D is unclear. The better agreement between TRBJ2-7 and the DNA end casts doubt on the J call. The germline V gene encodes CDR1 MNHEY and CDR2 SMNVEV (reference sequence). The CDR3 contains 14 residues. The CDR3 DNA sequence: TGTGCCAGCAGTTTGAGCTCCCGCCAATACGAGCAGTACTTC. Its translation: CASSLSSRQYEQYF.